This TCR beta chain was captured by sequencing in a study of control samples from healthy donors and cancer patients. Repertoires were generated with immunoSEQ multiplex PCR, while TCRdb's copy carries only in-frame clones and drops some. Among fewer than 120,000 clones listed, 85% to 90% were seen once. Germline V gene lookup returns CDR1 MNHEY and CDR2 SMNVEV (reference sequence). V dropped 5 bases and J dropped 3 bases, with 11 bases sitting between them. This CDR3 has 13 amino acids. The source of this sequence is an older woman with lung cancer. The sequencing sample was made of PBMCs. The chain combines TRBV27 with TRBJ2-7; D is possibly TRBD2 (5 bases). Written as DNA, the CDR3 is TGTGCCAGCAGTGGACTCGAAGGCTACGAGCAGTACTTC. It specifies CASSGLEGYEQYF.